This T cell receptor (beta chain) was obtained from a study of post-analysis software for immune sequencing data. Only a few counts were recorded for this clonotype. Its antigen is as yet unknown. Findings of the study overall: With F measure, samples from one preparation batch clustered together strongly. For normalized Chao1 diversity, multiple sclerosis patients scored significantly lower than controls did. Compared with controls, patients had more of about five TRBV segments, including TRBV5-6, TRBV5-1 and TRBV20-1.

The CDR3 spans 17 residues. V shed 3 bases and J 3 bases; nucleotides not matched to a gene: 9. In germline, CDR1 is DFQATT, CDR2 SNEGSKA (reference sequence). Built from TCR beta cDNA, the libraries had unique molecular identifiers in them. TCRdb called the PCR reads again in MiXCR, with one record for every CDR3 protein. The sample lists hundreds of thousands of distinct CDR3 sequences, approximately 53% seen once, with over 4% in the top ten. The genes are TRBV20-1 and TRBJ2-3; 13 nucleotides line up with TRBD2. This TCR was sampled from a girl aged 10-17 years with multiple sclerosis. The source material was blood. The CDR3 region has the DNA TGCAGTGCTAGGCCGACTAGCGGGAGGAGTTTGACAGATACGCAGTATTTT. Protein sequence: CSARPTSGRSLTDTQYF.